This record concerns one T cell receptor beta chain sequence. Only in-frame clones appear in the TCRdb table, and some are missing; sequencing was by immunoSEQ multiplex PCR. The sample has around 25,000 clones, 90% seen once. Germline CDR1 reads SGHRS; CDR2 reads YFSETQ. CDR3 length: 19 amino acids. The V segment lost 3 bases and the J segment 0 bases; nucleotides outside the gene matches: 7. The data belong to a study of T cell changes during pregnancy in multiple sclerosis. The receptor was derived from a female donor in good health, enrolled as a control in a pregnancy study. This sample comprised CD8+ T cells from peripheral blood mononuclear cells, obtained in the third trimester of pregnancy. The chain has TRBV5-1 and TRBJ1-6; TRBD1 matches 12 bases. CDR3 sequence reads: CASSSAGTGGGSYNSPLHF. CDR3 DNA sequence: TGCGCCAGCAGCTCGGCCGGGACAGGGGGCGGCTCCTATAATTCACCCCTCCACTTT.